These 20 T cell receptor beta chains came from one sample sequenced in a study of CD8+ T cells in alopecia areata. Treatment denoted: oral pan-JAK inhibitor, 5-10 mg twice daily. Extracted RNA was reverse transcribed into cDNA, the sequencing template. Profiling relied on immunoSEQ multiplex PCR, and the TCRdb table lists in-frame clones only, not all of them. Altogether 150,000 to 200,000 clones are present, just under 65% being singletons, with the ten largest covering 1.3%. The input for sequencing was CD4+ T cells sorted from blood, taken around week 49, from a patient treated with tofacitinib. These receptors were collected from a human donor with alopecia areata.

This clone was counted only a few times. The V and J genes are TRBV6-5 and TRBJ1-1; 7 nucleotides match TRBD1. This CDR3 contains 13 residues. Germline V gives CDR1 MNHEY, CDR2 SVGAGI. V trimming: 6 bases; J trimming: 4 bases; junction bases outside the gene matches: 5. The CDR3 region has the DNA TGTGCCAGCAGAACAGGGGTGGCCACTGAAGCTTTCTTT. This codes for CASRTGVATEAFF.

Only a few counts were recorded for this clone. This rearrangement joins TRBV2 to TRBJ2-7; D assignment may be TRBD1 or TRBD2 (6 bases each). The V gene lost 4 bases and the J gene lost 4 bases, with 14 bases spanning the gap. The CDR3 has 14 residues. CDR1 and CDR2 from the germline V gene are SNHLY and FYNNEI. The CDR3 here is CASSGFGGRYEQYF. Here the CDR3 DNA reads TGTGCCAGCAGTGGCTTCGGGGGCCGATACGAGCAGTACTTC.

The chain employs TRBV5-1 and TRBJ1-1; 12 nucleotides align to TRBD1. V lost 5 bases and J lost 1; bases outside the gene matches: 12. Germline V gives CDR1 SGHRS, CDR2 YFSETQ. The CDR3 is made up of 18 amino acids. DNA for the CDR3: TGCGCCAGCAGTTTCACCGGGACAGGGGGCGATCGGAACACTGAAGCTTTCTTT. Translation: CASSFTGTGGDRNTEAFF.

The rearrangement links TRBV5-1 to TRBJ2-7; 10 bases line up with TRBD1. The CDR3 consists of 13 residues. The trim removed 5 bases at V and 3 bases at J, leaving 2 bases unmatched. In germline, CDR1 is SGHRS, CDR2 YFSETQ. The CDR3 DNA reads as TGCGCCAGCAGATGGGACAGGGGCTACGAGCAGTACTTC. Translated, it gives CASRWDRGYEQYF.

The V call is TRBV30, the J call TRBJ1-2; D is perhaps TRBD1 (5 bases). The CDR3 loop spans 15 amino acids. Trimming took 5 bases from V and 2 from J, leaving 18 bases between them. Germline V gene lookup returns CDR1 GTSNPN and CDR2 SVGIG (reference sequence). The CDR3 region is CAWVHQTDENYGYTF. The CDR3 coding sequence is TGTGCCTGGGTTCACCAGACAGATGAGAACTATGGCTACACCTTC. Together with reference TRBV30 and TRBJ1-2, the CDR3 gives the full variable domain: SQTIHQWPATLVQPVGSPLSLECTVEGTSNPNLYWYRQAAGRGLQLLFYSVGIGQISSEVPQNLSASRPQDRQFILSSKKLLLSDSGFYLCAWVHQTDENYGYTFGSGTRLTVV.

The genes are TRBV6-6 and TRBJ1-1; possibly TRBD1 for D (5 bases). V lost 6 bases to trimming and J lost 6 bases, with 11 bases between them. Looked up from germline, CDR1 is MNHNY and CDR2 is SVGAGI (reference sequence). This CDR3 region has 12 residues. CDR3 sequence: CASSSGTSEAFF. As DNA, the CDR3 is TGTGCCAGCAGCTCCGGGACTTCTGAAGCTTTCTTT.

The chain has TRBV9 and TRBJ1-3; D remains unclear. The CDR3 loop spans 14 amino acids. CDR1 is SGDLS, CDR2 YYNGEE, per germline. The ends were cut back, 0 bases at V and 0 bases at J, with 4 bases in the middle. The chain's CDR3 is CASSVADSGNTIYF. The CDR3 region has the DNA TGTGCCAGCAGCGTAGCGGACTCTGGAAACACCATATATTTT.

This chain's CDR3 is CASSSREADEKLFF. The CDR3 DNA reads TGTGCCAGCAGCTCGAGGGAGGCGGATGAAAAACTGTTTTTT. The V call is TRBV7-9, the J call TRBJ1-4; D remains ambiguous. The germline V gene encodes CDR1 SEHNR and CDR2 FQNEAQ (reference sequence). This CDR3 is 14 amino acids long. Deletions cut 4 bases from V and 6 bases from J, with 12 bases between.

This sequence joins TRBV20-1 and TRBJ2-7; D is ambiguous. Germline V gene data show CDR1 as DFQATT and CDR2 as SNEGSKA (reference sequence). The CDR3 totals 11 residues. With 3 bases removed from V and 5 bases from J, the gap between germline ends came to 8 bases. CDR3 in amino acids: CSASIEDEQYF. CDR3 sequence (DNA): TGCAGTGCTAGCATCGAGGACGAGCAGTACTTC.

Concerning this clone: The sample carries other DNA sequences with the same CDR3. J is TRBJ1-1 and V is TRBV29-1; maybe TRBD1 (5 bases). The CDR3 runs to 12 residues. V lost 4 bases and J lost 0, with 6 bases in between. Germline CDR1 reads SQVTM; CDR2 reads ANQGSEA. The CDR3: CSVAGLNTEAFF. The CDR3 DNA follows: TGCAGCGTTGCAGGGTTGAACACTGAAGCTTTCTTT.

The chain couples TRBV30 to TRBJ2-3; tentative D call: TRBD1 (6 bases). The germline CDR1 and CDR2 sequences are GTSNPN and SVGIG (reference sequence). V lost 0 bases, J lost 0 bases, and 13 bases lay in between. This CDR3 region has 16 residues. The CDR3, as DNA: TGTGCCTGGAGTGTGTCAACAGGGCCTAGCACAGATACGCAGTATTTT. This codes for CAWSVSTGPSTDTQYF.

This clone appeared a few times. The chain joins TRBV7-9 to TRBJ2-3; 9 bases are a match to TRBD2. CDR3 length equals 18 residues. The trim removed 3 bases at V and 3 bases at J, leaving 13 bases unmatched. CDR1 and CDR2 (germline): SEHNR, FQNEAQ (reference sequence). The CDR3 nucleotides read TGTGCCAGCAGCTTTGGGAGCGGGGGGTTATATCGGACAGATACGCAGTATTTT. The encoded protein is CASSFGSGGLYRTDTQYF.

The chain links TRBV2 to TRBJ2-5; D might be TRBD2 (7 bases). Germline V gives CDR1 SNHLY, CDR2 FYNNEI. CDR3 length: 14 residues. The V end lost 6 bases, the J end lost 1 base, and 12 bases lay between the germline ends. This CDR3 reads CASRLRGAQETQYF. In DNA form, the CDR3 reads TGTGCCAGCAGACTTCGGGGGGCCCAAGAGACCCAGTACTTC.

This clone was seen only once. The chain has TRBV7-2 and TRBJ2-1, with 7 bases matching TRBD2. This CDR3 comprises 15 residues. Germline-derived CDR1 and CDR2 are SGHTA and FQGNSA. After removal of 5 bases from V and 7 bases from J, the junction contained 11 bases not matched to a gene. CDR3 coding DNA: TGTGCCAGCAGCACCCTCGGGACTATCCGTAATGAGCAGTTCTTC. Its translation is CASSTLGTIRNEQFF. The variable domain in full, completed from reference TRBV7-2 and TRBJ2-1, reads GAGVSQSPSNKVTEKGKDVELRCDPISGHTALYWYRQSLGQGLEFLIYFQGNSAPDKSGLPSDRFSAERTGGSVSTLTIQRTQQEDSAVYLCASSTLGTIRNEQFFGPGTRLTVL.

The V gene is TRBV15, the J gene TRBJ1-5; a possible D gene is TRBD1 (5 bases). Per the germline V gene, CDR1 is LNHNV and CDR2 is YYDKDF (reference sequence). Trimming cost V 3 bases and J 8 bases, with 14 bases left between them. This CDR3 spans 14 amino acids. CDR3 sequence: CATSRDPWGKPQHF. The CDR3 region has the DNA TGTGCCACCAGCAGGGACCCTTGGGGGAAGCCCCAGCATTTT.

The chain has TRBV30 and TRBJ2-7; 12 bases map to TRBD1. V trimming: 3 bases; J trimming: 5 bases; junction bases outside the gene matches: 8. Germline V gives CDR1 GTSNPN, CDR2 SVGIG (reference sequence). The CDR3 sequence is 15 residues long. In DNA form, the CDR3 reads TGTGCCTGGAGCCCTGTGGGACAGGGGGCCCACGAGCAGTACTTC. It codes for CAWSPVGQGAHEQYF.

Only a few counts were recorded for this clone. The V gene is TRBV2, the J gene TRBJ1-4; D unresolved. Germline V gene lookup returns CDR1 SNHLY and CDR2 FYNNEI. The CDR3 has 15 amino acids. Trimming took off 6 bases at V and 1 base at J, with 12 bases between the two ends. CDR3 residues: CASSPLLGTNEKLFF. The CDR3, as DNA: TGTGCCAGCAGCCCGTTATTGGGAACTAATGAAAAACTGTTTTTT.

This sequence joins TRBV20-1 and TRBJ1-1; the D is unclear. Trimming removed 8 bases at V and 1 base at J, with 8 bases between. The CDR3 covers 11 residues. The V gene's germline CDR1 is DFQATT and CDR2 SNEGSKA (reference sequence). CDR3 DNA: TGCAGTCTCAACACGAACACTGAAGCTTTCTTT. The encoded protein is CSLNTNTEAFF.

The table lists this clone with a few counts. The genes are TRBV14 and TRBJ1-1; TRBD1 matches 7 bases. This CDR3 has 19 amino acids. V lost 0 bases, J lost 0 bases, and 13 bases stayed unmatched. The V gene's germline CDR1 is SGHDN and CDR2 FVKESK. CDR3 bases: TGTGCCAGCAGCCAAGATTCAGGACCCAGGGGGTGGGTGAACACTGAAGCTTTCTTT. Protein: CASSQDSGPRGWVNTEAFF.

This sequence joins TRBV7-8 and TRBJ2-1, with D tentatively TRBD1 (5 bases). The V gene's germline CDR1 is SGHVS and CDR2 FQNEAQ. This CDR3 spans 17 amino acids. Trimming removed 0 bases from V and 3 bases from J, with 15 bases in between. The CDR3 region is CASSLALGPPIYNEQFF. CDR3 nucleotide sequence: TGTGCCAGCAGCTTAGCGCTGGGGCCACCGATCTACAATGAGCAGTTCTTC.